This T cell receptor beta chain was recovered during a study of cytomegalovirus exposure and HLA in healthy donors. This PCR relied on a set of 60 Vbeta primers and 13 Jbeta primers. Original processing methods: Roughly 80 million unique TCR beta chains, roughly 10 million shared, were counted in a later analysis. Assay: immunoSEQ multiplex PCR; the TCRdb copy retains only in-frame clones and omits some. D and trimming were read from the DNA, whereas the V and J calls and clone size are those reported in that table. The sample consists of fewer than 200,000 clones, 75% to 85% of them appearing once. Study-wide results and limits: Confirmation was obtained in vitro that a few CMV-associated chains are specific for CMV antigens. Available immune exposure information was restricted to CMV serostatus only. Sequencing depth across donors, presence/absence analyses assumed, was roughly uniform.

CDR3 length: 15 amino acids. From germline, CDR1 is SNHLY and CDR2 FYNNEI. Notes on this clone: Its antigen remains unknown. At one of its ends the junction is not consistent with the germline gene, which may arise from a read error.

What was sequenced was PBMCs. The chain uses TRBV2 and TRBJ2-6, with D possibly being TRBD1 (5 bases). The clonotype originates from a woman aged 25 to 39 in good health and CMV-seronegative. In nucleotides, the CDR3 is TGTGCCAGCAGGATAAGACGCTCTGGGGCCAACGGCCTGACTTTC. Its translation is CASRIRRSGANGLTF.